This paragraph covers one T cell receptor beta chain sequence. Its target is unknown. TCRdb analysed the 5' RACE reads with MiXCR anew, one entry per CDR3 protein. The sample shows some 350,000 distinct CDR3 sequences, 11% of them seen only once. Trimming stripped 10 bases from V and 0 bases from J, with 13 bases between. The CDR3 has 14 residues. This sample is part of a study of T cells after yellow fever vaccination. General observations from the study: Post-booster repertoires contained most primary-vaccination clones again (roughly 96% CD4, over 70% CD8). It was a weaker secondary response, yet one that peaked faster, at day 5 versus 15. Across the CD4 and CD8 compartments, a small share of clonotypes was present in both. FACS-sorted repertoires might harbor abundant contaminating clonotypes from the bulk population.

Source: PBMCs, taken on the day of the first yellow fever vaccination. This chain connects TRBV12-3 or TRBV12-4 to TRBJ2-1, with D perhaps TRBD2 (6 bases). This receptor was taken from a man in his late teens or twenties who received the YFV17D yellow fever vaccine. CDR3 nucleotide sequence: TGTGCCACCTGGGCGGGGAGCTCCTACAATGAGCAGTTCTTC. Amino acids: CATWAGSSYNEQFF.